The present T cell receptor (beta chain) was sequenced within a study of blood T cell repertoires in COVID-19. Study summary: Donors in the United States, Italy and Spain gave samples during acute or convalescent COVID-19. Sources were T cells, B-cell-depleted T cells, or PBMCs; the material itself was cDNA or gDNA.

In the study's own analysis: Reference gene primers were amplified, and this amplification served to estimate nucleated cell counts. Data came from immunoSEQ multiplex PCR; TCRdb stores just in-frame clones and leaves some out. V and J calls and clone size are copied from that table; D and trimming were computed from the DNA. Seen here are approximately 250,000 clones, 85% observed once, and the top ten hold approximately 6.3%. The CDR3 loop spans 12 amino acids. The ends were cut back, 5 bases at V and 12 bases at J, with 13 bases in the middle. Germline loops: CDR1 SEHNR, CDR2 FQNEAQ (reference sequence).

The chain combines TRBV7-9 with TRBJ1-4; D remains ambiguous. This TCR came from a woman aged 60-75 years with active or convalescent COVID-19. Sequences were obtained from peripheral blood. The CDR3 region has the DNA TGTGCCAGCAGCCCTGCGGGGATCGAACTGTTTTTT. Its protein product is CASSPAGIELFF.